Shown below are 31 T cell receptor beta chains from a single sample sequenced in a study of T-cell memory formation after mild COVID-19. TCRdb analysed the 5' RACE reads with MiXCR anew, one entry per CDR3 protein. The sample carries under 200,000 distinct CDR3 sequences, about 9.9% recorded once. Source material: PBMCs or a T cell subset sorted from them (not recorded which). The source of these receptors is a man aged 18 to 30 who had mild COVID-19 (a few samples of this study predate the infection). Cell type and time point are not known.

The rearrangement uses TRBV4-2 and TRBJ2-3, with D perhaps TRBD2 (5 bases). V shed 5 bases and J shed 2 bases, with 14 bases lying between them. The CDR3 sequence is 15 residues long. In germline, CDR1 is LGHNA, CDR2 YNFKEQ. For the CDR3, the DNA is TGTGCCAGCAGCTTGGAGGTTAGCACCACAGATACGCAGTATTTT. Translating it yields CASSLEVSTTDTQYF.

V usage is TRBV20-1 and J usage is TRBJ2-7; 11 bases are shared with TRBD2. The V gene's germline CDR1 is DFQATT and CDR2 SNEGSKA (reference sequence). After removal of 2 bases from V and 4 bases from J, the junction contained 4 bases not matched to a gene. The CDR3 is made up of 14 amino acids. The CDR3 region is CSARSGLAEYEQYF. DNA for the CDR3: TGCAGTGCTAGATCGGGACTAGCGGAGTACGAGCAGTACTTC.

This clonotype was found many times. This rearrangement joins TRBV27 to TRBJ1-5, with a possible D match to TRBD1 (5 bases). Trimming pared 1 base from V and 5 bases from J, leaving 15 bases between. Germline assignment: CDR1 MNHEY and CDR2 SMNVEV (reference sequence). CDR3 size: 16 residues. The CDR3 DNA reads as TGTGCCAGCAGTTTATTTAGCCAGGGTGGGCATCAGCCCCAGCATTTT. This codes for CASSLFSQGGHQPQHF.

V gene TRBV5-1 combines with J gene TRBJ1-5, with D possibly being TRBD1 (6 bases). CDR1 is SGHRS, CDR2 YFSETQ, per germline. V was cut by 5 bases and J by 9 bases, with 18 bases left in between. The CDR3 is 14 amino acids. The CDR3 spells CASSPGQLGGPQHF. The CDR3 nucleotides read TGCGCCAGCAGTCCCGGACAGCTAGGGGGGCCCCAGCATTTT.

The table lists this clonotype with many counts. J is TRBJ2-3 and V is TRBV20-1; D perhaps matches TRBD2 (7 bases). The length of the CDR3 is 15 residues. In germline, CDR1 is DFQATT, CDR2 SNEGSKA (reference sequence). DNA of the CDR3: TGCAGCCTCTTTCGCCCCGGGGGGCGGACAGATACGCAGTATTTT. Translated, it gives CSLFRPGGRTDTQYF.

This clonotype was seen once. This chain joins TRBV7-7 and TRBJ1-2; D uncertain. V dropped 4 bases and J dropped 5 bases, with 17 bases sitting between them. The CDR3 runs to 15 residues. Germline CDR1 and CDR2: SSHAT and FNYEAQ (reference sequence). The CDR3 nucleotides read TGTGCCAGCAGCTGCCCGATGTCCGGCTCTTATGGCTACACCTTC. It specifies CASSCPMSGSYGYTF.

This sequence joins TRBV29-1 and TRBJ1-1; perhaps TRBD1 as D (5 bases). The germline V gene encodes CDR1 SQVTM and CDR2 ANQGSEA. This CDR3 contains 15 residues. Trimming removed 8 bases at V and 0 bases at J, with 19 bases between. CDR3 in amino acids: CSTRAGWGMNTEAFF. CDR3 bases: TGCAGCACGAGGGCTGGATGGGGGATGAACACTGAAGCTTTCTTT.

This chain's CDR3 is CSARRSGGYNEQFF. In DNA form, the CDR3 reads TGCAGTGCTAGACGCAGCGGGGGCTACAATGAGCAGTTCTTC. The rearrangement joins TRBV20-1 to TRBJ2-1; 8 positions agree with TRBD2. The CDR3 consists of 14 residues. Germline V lookup: CDR1 DFQATT, CDR2 SNEGSKA (reference sequence). V lost 2 bases to trimming and J lost 3 bases; unmatched junction nucleotides: 3.

The chain links TRBV5-1 to TRBJ2-3; D possibly corresponds to TRBD1 (6 bases). Germline CDR1 reads SGHRS; CDR2 reads YFSETQ. There are 14 residues in the CDR3. The ends were cut back, 7 bases at V and 2 bases at J, with 14 bases in the middle. CDR3 in DNA: TGCGCCAGCCGGACCGGACAGCTCACAGATACGCAGTATTTT. Translated: CASRTGQLTDTQYF.

This clonotype was seen a few times. CDR3 bases: TGTGCCAGCATCACGGTGGGATACACTGAAGCTTTCTTT. Translating gives CASITVGYTEAFF. The V and J genes are TRBV12-3 or TRBV12-4 and TRBJ1-1; D not certain. Trimming left V 7 bases short and J 3 bases short, with 12 bases between. The CDR3 spans 13 residues.

This clonotype was found a few times. This chain joins TRBV4-1 and TRBJ2-7, with 9 bases identical to TRBD1. Germline assignment: CDR1 MGHRA and CDR2 YSYEKL. J gave up 5 bases and V 2 bases, and 10 bases lay outside the gene matches. The CDR3 is 16 amino acids. This CDR3 is CASSQPLGQGHNEQYF. The CDR3 bases are TGCGCCAGCAGCCAACCTCTGGGACAGGGTCACAACGAGCAGTACTTC.

V is TRBV12-3 or TRBV12-4 and J is TRBJ1-2; the match to TRBD1 covers 7 bases. V gave up 6 bases and J gave up 4 bases; unmatched junction bases: 5. The CDR3 runs 13 residues. The CDR3 loop is CASSIQGSYGYTF. In nucleotides, the CDR3 is TGTGCCAGCAGCATACAGGGGTCCTATGGCTACACCTTC.

This sequence joins TRBV4-2 and TRBJ2-7, with 8 bases matching TRBD2. The CDR3 runs 16 residues. Germline CDR1 LGHNA, CDR2 YNFKEQ. After removal of 1 base from V and 5 bases from J, the junction contained 10 bases not matched to a gene. This CDR3 reads CASSQGYPGGLDEQYF. CDR3 bases: TGTGCCAGCAGCCAAGGTTACCCGGGGGGGCTCGACGAGCAGTACTTC.

V and J are TRBV29-1 and TRBJ2-7; the D gene is possibly TRBD2 (5 bases). This CDR3 region has 14 residues. V was cut by 2 bases and J by 0 bases, with 11 bases left in between. CDR1 SQVTM and CDR2 ANQGSEA come from the germline V gene. This chain's CDR3 is CSVERTGSSYEQYF. CDR3 coding DNA: TGCAGCGTTGAACGGACTGGGAGCTCCTACGAGCAGTACTTC.

This clonotype appeared a few times. The V call is TRBV7-8, the J call TRBJ2-5; D call uncertain. The V gene's germline CDR1 is SGHVS and CDR2 FQNEAQ. Trimming stripped 3 bases from V and 0 bases from J, with 5 bases between. The CDR3 is made up of 13 amino acids. The CDR3 loop is CASSFVDQETQYF. The CDR3 DNA sequence: TGTGCCAGCAGCTTTGTGGACCAAGAGACCCAGTACTTC.

This clonotype was counted only a few times. An end of the junction does not agree with germline; a read error may underlie this. The rearrangement links TRBV7-2 to TRBJ2-1; 9 bases map to TRBD1. Germline values: CDR1 SGHTA, CDR2 FQGNSA. CDR3 length: 13 amino acids. The CDR3 DNA is TGTGCCAGCAGCTTAGGCCGGGACAGGGTTTCAACGTTC. It codes for CASSLGRDRVSTF.

This clonotype has only a few counts. The chain has TRBV3-1 and TRBJ2-5; 8 bases line up with TRBD2. V trimming: 4 bases; J trimming: 5 bases; junction bases outside the gene matches: 12. CDR3 length: 16 residues. Germline CDR1 and CDR2: LGHDT and YNNKEL (reference sequence). For the CDR3, the DNA is TGTGCCAGCAGCCCCTTAGGGACGGGGGGGCCGGAGACCCAGTACTTC. It is translated as CASSPLGTGGPETQYF.

This clonotype was recorded a few times. The chain links TRBV5-5 to TRBJ1-4; D gene uncertain. CDR3 length equals 13 residues. V was trimmed by 4 bases and J by 0 bases, leaving 4 bases between them. Germline lookup yields CDR1 SGHKS and CDR2 YYEKEE (reference sequence). CDR3 in DNA: TGTGCCAGCAGCCACCCAACTAATGAAAAACTGTTTTTT. This translates into CASSHPTNEKLFF. The full variable domain, its missing parts supplied by reference TRBV5-5 and TRBJ1-4, is DAGVTQSPTHLIKTRGQQVTLRCSPISGHKSVSWYQQVLGQGPQFIFQYYEKEERGRGNFPDRFSARQFPNYSSELNVNALLLGDSALYLCASSHPTNEKLFFGSGTQLSVL.

CDR3 sequence: CASSPGTYNSPLHF. Written as DNA, the CDR3 is TGTGCCAGCAGTCCCGGGACCTATAATTCACCCCTCCACTTT. The V call is TRBV7-2, the J call TRBJ1-6; D remains unclear. Per the germline V gene, CDR1 is SGHTA and CDR2 is FQGNSA. The CDR3 contains 14 residues. V lost 6 bases and J lost 2, with 8 bases in between.

This sequence joins TRBV4-1 and TRBJ1-2; 7 bases match TRBD1. V was clipped by 4 bases and J by 6 bases; unmatched bases: 8. Germline V gene data show CDR1 as MGHRA and CDR2 as YSYEKL. This CDR3 spans 14 amino acids. The CDR3 coding sequence is TGCGCCAGCAGCCCGGCTACAGGGGCCCATGGCTACACCTTC. Protein product: CASSPATGAHGYTF.

In this sample, this clonotype turned up many times. The chain has TRBV5-1 and TRBJ1-3, with 7 bases fitting TRBD1. The CDR3 totals 14 residues. Germline CDR1 is SGHRS and CDR2 is YFSETQ. The ends lost 6 bases at V and 9 bases at J; junction bases unmatched: 12. CDR3 residues: CASTPGTAEGTIYF. The CDR3 nucleotides are TGCGCCAGCACGCCTGGGACAGCCGAGGGCACCATATATTTT.

This clonotype has only a few counts. The chain couples TRBV9 to TRBJ2-7; 9 bases match TRBD1. V lost 4 bases to trimming and J lost 1 base; unmatched junction nucleotides: 6. Germline lookup yields CDR1 SGDLS and CDR2 YYNGEE. The CDR3 length is 15 residues. The CDR3 coding sequence is TGTGCCAGCAGCCCTACCGGGACAGGGTCCTACGAGCAGTACTTC. It yields the protein CASSPTGTGSYEQYF.

Ten or more counts support this clonotype. This chain joins TRBV19 and TRBJ1-1; no reliable D call. In germline, CDR1 is LNHDA, CDR2 SQIVND (reference sequence). The V gene lost 5 bases and the J gene lost 4 bases, with 11 bases spanning the gap. The CDR3 is 13 amino acids. The CDR3 DNA reads as TGTGCCAGTAGTTCCAGTAAAGGCACTGAAGCTTTCTTT. It yields the protein CASSSSKGTEAFF. Full variable domain (rest looked up from reference TRBV19 and TRBJ1-1): DGGITQSPKYLFRKEGQNVTLSCEQNLNHDAMYWYRQDPGQGLRLIYYSQIVNDFQKGDIAEGYSVSREKKESFPLTVTSAQKNPTAFYLCASSSSKGTEAFFGQGTRLTVV.

This clonotype was observed a few times. The genes are TRBV12-1 and TRBJ1-5. TRBV12-1 has pseudogene status. The CDR3 totals 15 residues. Here the CDR3 reads CASSFAAQDNQPQHF. The CDR3 nucleotides read TGTGCCAGCAGCTTTGCGGCGCAGGATAATCAGCCCCAGCATTTT.

The sample holds a few counts of this clonotype. The CDR3 loop reads CATSDSYSADTQYF. CDR3 DNA sequence: TGTGCCACCAGTGATTCCTATAGCGCAGATACGCAGTATTTT. The rearrangement uses TRBV24-1 and TRBJ2-3, with D perhaps TRBD2 (5 bases). Per the germline V gene, CDR1 is KGHDR and CDR2 is SFDVKD. Trimming cost V 2 bases and J 4 bases, with 9 bases left between them. The CDR3 has 14 residues.

V gene TRBV4-2 combines with J gene TRBJ1-1, with D unresolved. V dropped 1 base and J dropped 7 bases, with 10 bases sitting between them. Per the germline V gene, CDR1 is LGHNA and CDR2 is YNFKEQ. This CDR3 is built from 13 residues. CDR3: CASSQGESDEAFF. The CDR3 DNA reads TGTGCCAGCAGCCAAGGGGAATCTGATGAAGCTTTCTTT.

The chain carries TRBV30 and TRBJ1-2; unclear D gene. There are 14 residues in the CDR3. Germline CDR1 and CDR2: GTSNPN and SVGIG (reference sequence). V was shortened by 0 bases and J by 3 bases, with 11 bases between the two germline ends. CDR3: CAWSVGRVYYGYTF. The DNA for the CDR3 is TGTGCCTGGAGTGTTGGTCGCGTCTACTATGGCTACACCTTC.

This clonotype was seen a few times. The chain combines TRBV6-5 with TRBJ2-7; the D gene is possibly TRBD1 (6 bases). The CDR3 extends over 14 amino acids. Germline lookup yields CDR1 MNHEY and CDR2 SVGAGI. V was cut by 5 bases and J by 0 bases, with 11 bases left in between. This CDR3 reads CASSPGQASYEQYF. As DNA, the CDR3 is TGTGCCAGCAGTCCGGGACAAGCCTCCTACGAGCAGTACTTC.

The CDR3 loop reads CASRGPGAGNTIYF. Here the CDR3 DNA reads TGTGCCAGCAGAGGGCCAGGGGCTGGAAACACCATATATTTT. The chain combines TRBV27 with TRBJ1-3, with TRBD1 as a possible D gene (6 bases). The CDR3 length is 14 residues. Germline lookup yields CDR1 MNHEY and CDR2 SMNVEV (reference sequence). Trimming took 6 bases from V and 2 from J, leaving 11 bases between them.

This clonotype was seen more than once but under ten times. V gene TRBV20-1 combines with J gene TRBJ1-2; 7 nucleotides line up with TRBD1. V was clipped by 6 bases and J by 8 bases; unmatched bases: 9. The CDR3 sequence is 12 residues long. Germline V gene lookup returns CDR1 DFQATT and CDR2 SNEGSKA (reference sequence). CDR3 nucleotides: TGCAGTGCCAATGACAGGGCATGGGGCTACACCTTC. Its translation is CSANDRAWGYTF.

This clonotype appeared many times. This sequence joins TRBV7-2 and TRBJ1-3; D ambiguous. The germline V and J ends were trimmed by 1 base and 6 bases, with 4 bases remaining between them. The CDR3 loop spans 12 amino acids. CDR1 and CDR2 from the germline V gene are SGHTA and FQGNSA. The CDR3 DNA reads TGTGCCAGCAGCTTAGGCCCAAACACCATATATTTT. This translates into CASSLGPNTIYF.